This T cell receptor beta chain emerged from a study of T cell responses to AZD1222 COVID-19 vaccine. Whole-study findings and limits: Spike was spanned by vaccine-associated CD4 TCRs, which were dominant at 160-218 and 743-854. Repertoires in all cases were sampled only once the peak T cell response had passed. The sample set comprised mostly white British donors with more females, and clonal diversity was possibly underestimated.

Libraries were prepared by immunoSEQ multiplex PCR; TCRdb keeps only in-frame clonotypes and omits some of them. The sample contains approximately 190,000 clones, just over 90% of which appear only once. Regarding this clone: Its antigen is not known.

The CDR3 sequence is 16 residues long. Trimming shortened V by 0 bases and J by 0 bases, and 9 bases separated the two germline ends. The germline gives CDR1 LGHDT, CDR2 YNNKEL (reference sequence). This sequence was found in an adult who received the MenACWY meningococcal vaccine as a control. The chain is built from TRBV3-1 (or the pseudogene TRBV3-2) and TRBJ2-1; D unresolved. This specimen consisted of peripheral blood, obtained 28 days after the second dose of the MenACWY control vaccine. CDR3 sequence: CASSQDGLSSYNEQFF. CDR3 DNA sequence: TGTGCCAGCAGCCAAGATGGGCTGAGCTCCTACAATGAGCAGTTCTTC.